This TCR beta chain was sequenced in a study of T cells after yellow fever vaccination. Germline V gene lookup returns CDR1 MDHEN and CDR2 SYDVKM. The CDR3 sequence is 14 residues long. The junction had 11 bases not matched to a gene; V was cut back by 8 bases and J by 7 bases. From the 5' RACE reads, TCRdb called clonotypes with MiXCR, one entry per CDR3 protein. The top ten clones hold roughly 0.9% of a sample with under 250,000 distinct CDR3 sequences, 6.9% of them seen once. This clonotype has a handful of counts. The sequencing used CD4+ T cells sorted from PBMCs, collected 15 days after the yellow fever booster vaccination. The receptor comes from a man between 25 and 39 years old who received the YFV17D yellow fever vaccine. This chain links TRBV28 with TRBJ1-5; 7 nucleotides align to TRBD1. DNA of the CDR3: TGTGCCAGCGCCACAAATGGGGACAGCCAGCCCCAGCATTTT. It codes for CASATNGDSQPQHF.